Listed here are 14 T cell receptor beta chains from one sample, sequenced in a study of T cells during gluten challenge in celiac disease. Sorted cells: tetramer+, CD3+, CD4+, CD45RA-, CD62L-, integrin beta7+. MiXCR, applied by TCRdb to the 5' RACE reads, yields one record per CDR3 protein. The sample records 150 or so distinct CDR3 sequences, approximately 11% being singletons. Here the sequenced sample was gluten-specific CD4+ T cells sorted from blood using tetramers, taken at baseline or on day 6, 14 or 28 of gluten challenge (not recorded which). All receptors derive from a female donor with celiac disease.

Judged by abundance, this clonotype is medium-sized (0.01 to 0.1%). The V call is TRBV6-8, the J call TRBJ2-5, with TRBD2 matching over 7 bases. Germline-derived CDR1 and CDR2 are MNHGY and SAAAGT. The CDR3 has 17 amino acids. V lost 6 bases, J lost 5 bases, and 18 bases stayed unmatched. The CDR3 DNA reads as TGTGCCAGCAGAGAGCGGGGAGCTTTTCTCTCGGACGAGACCCAGTACTTC. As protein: CASRERGAFLSDETQYF.

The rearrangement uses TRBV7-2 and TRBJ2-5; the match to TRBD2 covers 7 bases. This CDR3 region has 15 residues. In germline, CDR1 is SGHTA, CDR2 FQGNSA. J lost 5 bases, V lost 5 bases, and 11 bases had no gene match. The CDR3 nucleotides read TGTGCCAGCAGCATCCGGACTAGGGGCGCGGAGACCCAGTACTTC. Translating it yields CASSIRTRGAETQYF.

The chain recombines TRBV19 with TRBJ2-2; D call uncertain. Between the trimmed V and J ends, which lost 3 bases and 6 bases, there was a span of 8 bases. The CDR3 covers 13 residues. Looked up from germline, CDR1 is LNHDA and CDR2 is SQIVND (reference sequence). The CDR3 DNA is TGTGCCAGTAGTATTTATCAGGCCGGGGAGCTGTTTTTT. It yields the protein CASSIYQAGELFF.

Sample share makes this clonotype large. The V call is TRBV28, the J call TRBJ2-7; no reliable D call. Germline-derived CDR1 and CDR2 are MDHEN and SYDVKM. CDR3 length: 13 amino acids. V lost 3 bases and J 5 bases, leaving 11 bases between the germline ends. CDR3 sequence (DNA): TGTGCCAGCAGTTTTCTCCAGGCCCACGAGCAGTACTTC. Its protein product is CASSFLQAHEQYF.

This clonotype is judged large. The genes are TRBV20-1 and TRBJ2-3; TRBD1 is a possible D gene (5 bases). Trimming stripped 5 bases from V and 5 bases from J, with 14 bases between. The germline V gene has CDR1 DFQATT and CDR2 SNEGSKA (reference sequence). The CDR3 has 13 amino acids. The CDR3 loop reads CSASKQVGDTQYF. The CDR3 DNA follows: TGCAGTGCTTCGAAACAGGTTGGAGATACGCAGTATTTT.

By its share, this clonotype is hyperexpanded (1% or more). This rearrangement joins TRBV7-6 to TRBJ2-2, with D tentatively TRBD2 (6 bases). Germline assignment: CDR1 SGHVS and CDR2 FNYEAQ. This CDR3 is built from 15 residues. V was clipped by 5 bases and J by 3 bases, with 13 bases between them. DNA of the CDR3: TGTGCCAGCAGCCGCGGGACTTGGGACACCGGGGAGCTGTTTTTT. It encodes CASSRGTWDTGELFF.

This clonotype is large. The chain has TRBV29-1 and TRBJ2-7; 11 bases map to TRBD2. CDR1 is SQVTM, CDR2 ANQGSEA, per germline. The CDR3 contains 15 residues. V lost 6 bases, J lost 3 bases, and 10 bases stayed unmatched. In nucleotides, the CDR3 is TGCAGCGTCGGGTTACTAGCGGGAGTGAGCTACGAGCAGTACTTC. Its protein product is CSVGLLAGVSYEQYF.

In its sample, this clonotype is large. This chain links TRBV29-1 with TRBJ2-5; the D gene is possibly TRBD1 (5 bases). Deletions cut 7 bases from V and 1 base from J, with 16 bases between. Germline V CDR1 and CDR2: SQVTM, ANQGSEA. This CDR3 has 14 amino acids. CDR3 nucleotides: TGCAGCGGAAAGACAGATTGGACCCAAGAGACCCAGTACTTC. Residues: CSGKTDWTQETQYF.

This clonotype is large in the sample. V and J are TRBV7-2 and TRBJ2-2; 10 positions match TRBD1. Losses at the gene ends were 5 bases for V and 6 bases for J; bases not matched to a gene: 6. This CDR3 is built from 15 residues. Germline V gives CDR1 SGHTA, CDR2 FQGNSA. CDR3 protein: CASSRHGQGAGELFF. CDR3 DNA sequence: TGTGCCAGCAGCCGCCACGGACAGGGGGCCGGGGAGCTGTTTTTT. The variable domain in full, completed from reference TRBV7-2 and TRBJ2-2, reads GAGVSQSPSNKVTEKGKDVELRCDPISGHTALYWYRQSLGQGLEFLIYFQGNSAPDKSGLPSDRFSAERTGGSVSTLTIQRTQQEDSAVYLCASSRHGQGAGELFFGEGSRLTVL.

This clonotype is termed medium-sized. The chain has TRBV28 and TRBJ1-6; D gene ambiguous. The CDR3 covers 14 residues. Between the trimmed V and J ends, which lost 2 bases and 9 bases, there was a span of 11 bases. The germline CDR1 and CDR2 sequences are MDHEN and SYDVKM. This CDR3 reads CASSLVAWGSPLHF. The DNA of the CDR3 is TGTGCCAGCAGTTTAGTGGCCTGGGGTTCACCCCTCCACTTT.

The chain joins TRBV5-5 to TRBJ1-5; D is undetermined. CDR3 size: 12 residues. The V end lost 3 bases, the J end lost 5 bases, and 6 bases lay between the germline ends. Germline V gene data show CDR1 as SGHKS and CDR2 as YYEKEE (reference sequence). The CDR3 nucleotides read TGTGCCAGCAGCTCAGCCTATCAGCCCCAGCATTTT. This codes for CASSSAYQPQHF. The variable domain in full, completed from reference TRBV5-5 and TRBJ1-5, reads DAGVTQSPTHLIKTRGQQVTLRCSPISGHKSVSWYQQVLGQGPQFIFQYYEKEERGRGNFPDRFSARQFPNYSSELNVNALLLGDSALYLCASSSAYQPQHFGDGTRLSIL.

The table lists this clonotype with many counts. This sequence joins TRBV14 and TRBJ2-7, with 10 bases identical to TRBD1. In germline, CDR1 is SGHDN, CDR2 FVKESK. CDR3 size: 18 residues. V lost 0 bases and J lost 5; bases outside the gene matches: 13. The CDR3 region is CASSQEEGSTGGADEQYF. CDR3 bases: TGTGCCAGCAGCCAAGAAGAAGGTTCGACAGGGGGCGCGGACGAGCAGTACTTC.

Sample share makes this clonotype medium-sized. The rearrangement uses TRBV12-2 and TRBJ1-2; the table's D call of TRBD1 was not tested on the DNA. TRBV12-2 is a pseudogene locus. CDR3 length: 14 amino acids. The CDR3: CASRSPDGGMGYTF. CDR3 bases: TGTGCAAGTCGCTCCCCGGACGGGGGGATGGGCTACACCTTC.

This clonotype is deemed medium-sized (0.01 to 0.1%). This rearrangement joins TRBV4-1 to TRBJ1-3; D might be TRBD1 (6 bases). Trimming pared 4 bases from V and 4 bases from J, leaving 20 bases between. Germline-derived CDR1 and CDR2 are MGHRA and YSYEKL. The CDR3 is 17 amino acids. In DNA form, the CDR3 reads TGCGCCAGCAGCCTTACAGGCGACAGGACGGGGGGAAACACCATATATTTT. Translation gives CASSLTGDRTGGNTIYF.